This T cell receptor (beta chain) was retrieved from a study of OX40 agonist ivuxolimab in advanced cancers. Study summary: The study enrolled dose-escalation patients with hepatocellular carcinoma, melanoma, renal cell or head and neck cancer. Partial responses were observed in three patients, of whom one had hepatocellular carcinoma and two had cutaneous melanoma. Participants averaged approximately 65 years of age (range about 23 to 80) and were around 85% male. Findings and caveats of the study: Undetermined was the antigen specificity of the expanded peripheral T cells.

This CDR3 spans 10 amino acids. From germline, CDR1 is DFQATT and CDR2 SNEGSKA (reference sequence). V was shortened by 5 bases and J by 10 bases, with 11 bases between the two germline ends. With respect to this clone: Antigen specificity is unknown.

Sequenced by immunoSEQ multiplex PCR; TCRdb stores in-frame clones only, minus some. The sample consists of some 63,000 clones, 80% to 90% of them appearing once. This clonotype was obtained from an adult with an advanced solid tumor such as melanoma, head and neck, liver or kidney cancer. The sequences come from CD4+ or CD8+ T cells sorted from blood, collected in a trial of the OX40 agonist ivuxolimab. The chain combines TRBV20-1 with TRBJ1-1; D uncertain. The CDR3 is CSADRVGAFF. The CDR3 DNA reads TGCAGTGCTGATCGGGTTGGAGCTTTCTTT.